These 28 T cell receptor beta chains were sequenced from one sample in a study of cytomegalovirus exposure and HLA in healthy donors. PCR was performed using 60 Vbeta and 13 Jbeta primers. This table comes from immunoSEQ multiplex PCR, and its TCRdb copy is limited to in-frame clones, with some not included. The sample lists around 150,000 clones, approximately 76% occurring once. Source material: PBMCs. These TCRs come from a man aged 40-55 years in good health and CMV-seronegative.

V usage is TRBV6-1 and J usage is TRBJ2-5; the D gene is possibly TRBD1 (5 bases). This CDR3 is 14 amino acids long. Trimming pared 5 bases from V and 2 bases from J, leaving 12 bases between. The germline V gene encodes CDR1 MNHNS and CDR2 SASEGT. In DNA form, the CDR3 reads TGTGCCAGCAGTTTAACAGGCCCACAAGAGACCCAGTACTTC. Protein: CASSLTGPQETQYF.

This chain links TRBV6-1 with TRBJ2-3; 7 nucleotides match TRBD1. Trimming at V came to 5 bases and at J to 1 base, leaving 6 bases not matched to a gene. CDR3 length equals 15 residues. Germline V gives CDR1 MNHNS, CDR2 SASEGT. CDR3 residues: CASSLLGGGTDTQYF. Here the CDR3 DNA reads TGTGCCAGCAGTCTCCTAGGGGGCGGCACAGATACGCAGTATTTT.

This clone was counted between two and nine times. Here the CDR3 DNA reads TGTGCCAGCAGCCCGGGACTAGCGGGGGCCCTGGGGAACGATGAGCAGTTCTTC. Its translation: CASSPGLAGALGNDEQFF. This chain uses TRBV7-3 with TRBJ2-1; TRBD2 matches at 14 bases. The ends lost 5 bases at V and 8 bases at J; junction bases unmatched: 14. This CDR3 has 18 amino acids. CDR1 is SGHTA and CDR2 is FQGTGA in the germline V gene.

This sequence joins TRBV4-1 and TRBJ1-3; 7 bases are a match to TRBD1. CDR3 size: 16 residues. V lost 1 base, J lost 2 bases, and 5 bases stayed unmatched. From germline, CDR1 is MGHRA and CDR2 YSYEKL. CDR3: CASSQVPGGPGNTIYF. Written as DNA, the CDR3 is TGCGCCAGCAGCCAAGTTCCAGGGGGTCCTGGAAACACCATATATTTT.

Regarding this clone: At the DNA level, this CDR3 is encoded by other sequences in the same sample as well. In DNA, the CDR3 is TGTGCCAGCTTTTCTCTGGCGGGGCCTTGGGAGACCCAGTACTTC. Encoded protein: CASFSLAGPWETQYF. The chain is built from TRBV28 and TRBJ2-5; D possibly corresponds to TRBD2 (6 bases). V was clipped by 8 bases and J by 5 bases, with 21 bases between them. This CDR3 spans 15 amino acids. Germline V gene lookup returns CDR1 MDHEN and CDR2 SYDVKM.

The chain combines TRBV14 with TRBJ1-2; D remains unclear. V shed 2 bases and J shed 1 base, with 5 bases lying between them. This CDR3 has 13 residues. Germline V gene lookup returns CDR1 SGHDN and CDR2 FVKESK. Here the CDR3 DNA reads TGTGCCAGCAGCCAACGGGGTAACTATGGCTACACCTTC. Residues: CASSQRGNYGYTF. Drawing the rest from reference TRBV14 and TRBJ1-2, the complete variable domain is EAGVTQFPSHSVIEKGQTVTLRCDPISGHDNLYWYRRVMGKEIKFLLHFVKESKQDESGMPNNRFLAERTGGTYSTLKVQPAELEDSGVYFCASSQRGNYGYTFGSGTRLTVV.

CDR3 nucleotides: TGTGCCATCACCCCAGGGGGTGGGCTGAACACCGGGGAGCTGTTTTTT. It codes for CAITPGGGLNTGELFF. The chain couples TRBV10-3 to TRBJ2-2, with 7 bases fitting TRBD1. Looked up from germline, CDR1 is ENHRY and CDR2 is SYGVKD. With V trimmed by 7 bases and J by 1 base, 9 bases remained unmatched. The CDR3 runs 16 residues.

The chain joins TRBV30 to TRBJ2-7; the D gene is possibly TRBD2 (5 bases). This CDR3 has 14 residues. With 2 bases removed from V and 0 bases from J, the gap between germline ends came to 11 bases. The V gene's germline CDR1 is GTSNPN and CDR2 SVGIG (reference sequence). CDR3 sequence: CAWSPLAFSYEQYF. Here the CDR3 DNA reads TGTGCCTGGAGTCCCCTAGCTTTCTCCTACGAGCAGTACTTC.

V usage is TRBV28 and J usage is TRBJ1-1; D perhaps matches TRBD1 (5 bases). V was shortened by 5 bases and J by 3 bases, with 16 bases between the two germline ends. The CDR3 loop spans 15 amino acids. Germline V gene data show CDR1 as MDHEN and CDR2 as SYDVKM. CDR3 DNA sequence: TGTGCCAGCAGTGGGATCCAGGGAGGTGACACTGAAGCTTTCTTT. It codes for CASSGIQGGDTEAFF.

This chain joins TRBV6-4 and TRBJ2-3; D not certain. The V gene lost 2 bases and the J gene lost 2 bases, with 5 bases spanning the gap. Germline CDR1 MRHNA, CDR2 SNTAGT. The CDR3 runs to 13 residues. The DNA of the CDR3 is TGTGCCAGCAGTGACAGAGCCACAGATACGCAGTATTTT. Translation: CASSDRATDTQYF.

The genes are TRBV11-2 and TRBJ2-3, with 10 bases fitting TRBD2. This CDR3 has 19 residues. The junction had 14 bases not matched to a gene; V was cut back by 3 bases and J by 2 bases. Germline V gene data show CDR1 as SGHAT and CDR2 as FQNNGV. CDR3 sequence (DNA): TGTGCCAGCAGCTTGGGGCCCGGGACTAGCGCCCTTTTCACAGATACGCAGTATTTT. Its translation is CASSLGPGTSALFTDTQYF.

This clone has just one count. The gene calls are TRBV14 and TRBJ1-2; a weak D match, TRBD1 (5 bases). This CDR3 comprises 14 residues. Deletions cut 3 bases from V and 3 bases from J, with 11 bases between. The germline V gene encodes CDR1 SGHDN and CDR2 FVKESK. For the CDR3, the DNA is TGTGCCAGCAGCCAGGGGGGGTTGGACTATGGCTACACCTTC. Amino acids: CASSQGGLDYGYTF.

The chain combines TRBV18 with TRBJ2-7, with 10 bases that match TRBD1. Unmatched junction bases numbered 5, after V lost 3 bases and J lost 6 bases. Germline V gene lookup returns CDR1 KGHSH and CDR2 LQKENI. This CDR3 has 14 amino acids. This CDR3 is CASSPRDRGPEQYF. The CDR3 bases are TGTGCCAGCTCACCCCGGGACAGGGGCCCCGAGCAGTACTTC.

On this clone itself: Other nucleotide sequences in the sample specify the same CDR3. The chain recombines TRBV5-6 with TRBJ2-1; D is perhaps TRBD2 (5 bases). This CDR3 is built from 13 residues. Germline V gives CDR1 SGHDT, CDR2 YYEEEE. The V end lost 2 bases, the J end lost 4 bases, and 7 bases lay between the germline ends. This CDR3 reads CASSFGLYNEQFF. DNA for the CDR3: TGTGCCAGCAGCTTCGGACTGTACAATGAGCAGTTCTTC.

The CDR3 region is CASSSDPEREKLFF. As DNA, the CDR3 is TGTGCCAGCAGCTCGGATCCGGAGAGAGAAAAACTGTTTTTT. J is TRBJ1-4 and V is TRBV7-9; D gene ambiguous. V lost 4 bases and J lost 8, with 14 bases in between. The CDR3 length is 14 residues. CDR1 and CDR2 from the germline V gene are SEHNR and FQNEAQ (reference sequence).

V gene TRBV4-1 combines with J gene TRBJ2-1; D possibly corresponds to TRBD1 (5 bases). The CDR3 is 15 amino acids. The V gene's germline CDR1 is MGHRA and CDR2 YSYEKL. With 4 bases removed from V and 4 bases from J, the gap between germline ends came to 14 bases. As DNA, the CDR3 is TGCGCCAGCAGCCTAGGGGTCCCCTCATACAATGAGCAGTTCTTC. Protein product: CASSLGVPSYNEQFF.

Here the CDR3 DNA reads TGTGCCAGCAGCTTCACGCCCGGGGAGCAGTTCTTC. Residues: CASSFTPGEQFF. The V call is TRBV7-3, the J call TRBJ2-1, with D unresolved. The germline V and J ends were trimmed by 3 bases and 10 bases, with 10 bases remaining between them. The CDR3 contains 12 residues. CDR1 is SGHTA and CDR2 is FQGTGA in the germline V gene. Complete variable domain (other parts from reference TRBV7-3 and TRBJ2-1): GAGVSQTPSNKVTEKGKYVELRCDPISGHTALYWYRQSLGQGPEFLIYFQGTGAADDSGLPNDRFFAVRPEGSVSTLKIQRTERGDSAVYLCASSFTPGEQFFGPGTRLTVL.

The chain couples TRBV5-1 to TRBJ2-7; 8 positions match TRBD2. This CDR3 contains 16 residues. V lost 8 bases, J lost 7 bases, and 20 bases stayed unmatched. CDR1 SGHRS and CDR2 YFSETQ come from the germline V gene. As DNA, the CDR3 is TGCGCCAGTACCCAGGGACTTACGGGAGGGCTTCGAGAGCAGTACTTC. Translation gives CASTQGLTGGLREQYF.

The chain carries TRBV9 and TRBJ2-5, with 9 positions matching TRBD1. The CDR3 consists of 15 residues. The germline gives CDR1 SGDLS, CDR2 YYNGEE. Trimming at V came to 3 bases and at J to 2 bases, leaving 5 bases not matched to a gene. The CDR3 coding sequence is TGTGCCAGCAGCGCGGACAGGGGTGCACAAGAGACCCAGTACTTC. Amino acid sequence: CASSADRGAQETQYF. Using reference TRBV9 and TRBJ2-5 for the parts outside the CDR3, the full variable domain is DSGVTQTPKHLITATGQRVTLRCSPRSGDLSVYWYQQSLDQGLQFLIQYYNGEERAKGNILERFSAQQFPDLHSELNLSSLELGDSALYFCASSADRGAQETQYFGPGTRLLVL.

This sequence joins TRBV14 and TRBJ2-7, with D maybe TRBD1 (7 bases). Looked up from germline, CDR1 is SGHDN and CDR2 is FVKESK. Trimming cost V 1 base and J 6 bases, with 16 bases left between them. CDR3 length: 15 amino acids. CDR3 loop: CASSQVAGGWSEQYF. The CDR3 DNA sequence: TGTGCCAGCAGCCAAGTAGCAGGGGGGTGGAGCGAGCAGTACTTC.

The rearrangement uses TRBV27 and TRBJ2-5; 8 nucleotides align to TRBD2. The CDR3 consists of 11 residues. Germline values: CDR1 MNHEY, CDR2 SMNVEV (reference sequence). Here the CDR3 reads CACRGGETQYF. CDR3 in DNA: TGTGCTTGCCGGGGGGGTGAGACCCAGTACTTC.

This chain links TRBV28 with TRBJ2-2; tentatively, D is TRBD1 (5 bases). V was clipped by 4 bases and J by 0 bases, with 15 bases between them. The CDR3 is 17 residues long. CDR1 and CDR2 from the germline V gene are MDHEN and SYDVKM. CDR3 sequence reads: CASSSRRQPANTGELFF. CDR3 coding DNA: TGTGCCAGCAGTTCACGACGACAGCCGGCGAACACCGGGGAGCTGTTTTTT.

About this clone: At one boundary the junction diverges from the germline segment, which might be a read error. The chain carries TRBV7-9 and TRBJ2-3; TRBD1 matches at 7 bases. The germline V gene encodes CDR1 SEHNR and CDR2 FQNEAQ (reference sequence). The CDR3 has 14 amino acids. CDR3 amino acids: CSSSPGQRTDTQYF. The CDR3 coding sequence is TGTTCCAGCAGCCCGGGACAGAGGACAGATACGCAGTATTTT.

The rearrangement links TRBV2 to TRBJ2-3; D is undetermined. V was pared by 2 bases and J by 8 bases, with 11 bases between. Germline values: CDR1 SNHLY, CDR2 FYNNEI. This CDR3 comprises 13 residues. CDR3 residues: CASSERNSGTQYF. CDR3 bases: TGTGCCAGCAGTGAACGGAATTCGGGTACGCAGTATTTT.

V and J are TRBV28 and TRBJ2-1; D unclear. The germline V gene encodes CDR1 MDHEN and CDR2 SYDVKM. The V gene lost 6 bases and the J gene lost 0 bases, with 9 bases spanning the gap. The CDR3 contains 14 residues. CDR3 sequence: CASRETVSYNEQFF. As DNA, the CDR3 is TGTGCCAGCAGAGAAACGGTCTCCTACAATGAGCAGTTCTTC. The complete variable domain, with remaining parts taken from reference TRBV28 and TRBJ2-1, reads DVKVTQSSRYLVKRTGEKVFLECVQDMDHENMFWYRQDPGLGLRLIYFSYDVKMKEKGDIPEGYSVSREKKERFSLILESASTNQTSMYLCASRETVSYNEQFFGPGTRLTVL.

The chain is built from TRBV15 and TRBJ1-6; D perhaps matches TRBD1 (6 bases). The CDR3 runs to 17 residues. V lost 4 bases and J 0 bases, leaving 13 bases between the germline ends. Germline assignment: CDR1 LNHNV and CDR2 YYDKDF (reference sequence). CDR3 DNA: TGTGCCACCAGCACAGGAACAGGGAGCTCCTATAATTCACCCCTCCACTTT. Protein product: CATSTGTGSSYNSPLHF.

The chain has TRBV9 and TRBJ2-1; maybe TRBD2 (5 bases). Trimming removed 0 bases from V and 0 bases from J, with 13 bases in between. The CDR3 has 17 residues. Germline loops: CDR1 SGDLS, CDR2 YYNGEE. The chain's CDR3 is CASSVETPGSSYNEQFF. The CDR3 region has the DNA TGTGCCAGCAGCGTAGAGACACCGGGGAGCTCCTACAATGAGCAGTTCTTC.

This clone was recorded a few times. This rearrangement joins TRBV18 to TRBJ1-5; tentatively, D is TRBD1 (5 bases). The V and J ends lost 2 bases and 5 bases respectively, with 7 bases between them. The CDR3 runs 13 residues. Germline CDR1 is KGHSH and CDR2 is LQKENI. CDR3 bases: TGTGCCAGCTCACCATGGGGGGATCAGCCCCAGCATTTT. The encoded protein is CASSPWGDQPQHF. The full variable domain, rest sourced from reference TRBV18 and TRBJ1-5, is NAGVMQNPRHLVRRRGQEARLRCSPMKGHSHVYWYRQLPEEGLKFMVYLQKENIIDESGMPKERFSAEFPKEGPSILRIQQVVRGDSAAYFCASSPWGDQPQHFGDGTRLSIL.